The T cell receptor (beta chain) under discussion was sequenced for a study of PD-1 blockade in classical Hodgkin lymphoma. Generated by immunoSEQ multiplex PCR, the TCRdb table keeps only in-frame clones and is missing some. In the table there are 15,000 or so clones, about 83% of which are singletons. Germline V gives CDR1 MNHEY, CDR2 SMNVEV (reference sequence). This CDR3 contains 16 residues. Trimming cost V 3 bases and J 10 bases, with 19 bases left between them. Each of the patients experienced relapse following autologous stem cell transplantation, and their brentuximab vedotin exposure differed.

The sequence was obtained from a human donor with classical Hodgkin lymphoma. V usage is TRBV27 and J usage is TRBJ1-6, with a possible D match to TRBD1 (6 bases). The sequenced sample was peripheral blood mononuclear cells (PBMCs), obtained at baseline. The CDR3 loop reads CASSFSSSRGGSPLHF. The CDR3 DNA is TGTGCCAGCAGTTTTTCTTCTTCCAGGGGAGGATCACCCCTCCACTTT.